A single T cell receptor beta chain is shown here with its context. The data were obtained in a study of T cells after yellow fever vaccination. Between the trimmed V and J ends, which lost 6 bases and 4 bases, there was a span of 11 bases. This CDR3 spans 13 amino acids. From germline, CDR1 is MNHEY and CDR2 SMNVEV (reference sequence). Template switching by 5'RACE produced TCR cDNA, adding a universal primer site and UMIs. TCRdb independently ran MiXCR on the 5' RACE reads; one entry per CDR3 protein. The sample includes about 94,000 distinct CDR3 sequences, about 8.2% of them seen just once. General study results and limits: A weaker but faster secondary response was observed, peaking on day 5 versus 15.

This sequence joins TRBV27 and TRBJ2-3; no firm D call. The sequence came from a man aged 18 to 29 who received the YFV17D yellow fever vaccine. This specimen was CD8+ T cells not binding an NS4B(214-222) dextramer, sorted from PBMCs, taken roughly 14 days after the first yellow fever vaccination. DNA for the CDR3: TGTGCCAGCAGCCAACCCCTTGCAGATACGCAGTATTTT. It encodes CASSQPLADTQYF.